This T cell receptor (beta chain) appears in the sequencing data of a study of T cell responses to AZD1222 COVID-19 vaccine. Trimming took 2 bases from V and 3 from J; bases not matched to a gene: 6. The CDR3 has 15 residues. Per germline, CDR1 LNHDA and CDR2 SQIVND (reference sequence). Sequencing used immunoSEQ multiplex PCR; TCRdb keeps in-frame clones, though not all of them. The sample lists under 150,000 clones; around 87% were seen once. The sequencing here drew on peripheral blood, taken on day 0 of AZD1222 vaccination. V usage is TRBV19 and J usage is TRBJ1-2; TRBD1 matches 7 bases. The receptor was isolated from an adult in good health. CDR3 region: CASSINRGGYYGYTF. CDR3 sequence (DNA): TGTGCCAGTAGTATAAACAGGGGAGGTTACTATGGCTACACCTTC. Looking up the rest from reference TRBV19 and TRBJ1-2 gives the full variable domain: DGGITQSPKYLFRKEGQNVTLSCEQNLNHDAMYWYRQDPGQGLRLIYYSQIVNDFQKGDIAEGYSVSREKKESFPLTVTSAQKNPTAFYLCASSINRGGYYGYTFGSGTRLTVV.